The T cell receptor (beta chain) described here comes from a study of cytomegalovirus exposure and HLA in healthy donors (dated by TCRdb to between 2016 and 2019). With respect to the entire study: In an earlier analysis of some 610 of the donors, 250 to 300 Gb of sequence data and some 100 million unique TCR beta sequences from 180 million or so T cells were reported. An early release that covered about 600 HLA-typed donors contained around 300 gigabases of sequencing data and tens of millions of unique TCR sequences. The number of donors typed differed by locus, with about 629-640 for A, B, C, DRB1 and DQB1, approximately 500 for DQA1, 600 to 610 for DPA1, and approximately 470 for DPB1. High-throughput TCR immunosequencing, statistical association of individual TCRs with disease status, and machine learning were combined to predict cytomegalovirus infection status. On average, roughly 240,000 unique TCR beta nucleotide sequences were sequenced per donor among 398 genotyped donors of the cohort, with about 17% of those sequences being non-productive. The T cell repertoires of 670 or so subjects were profiled by immunosequencing and related to cytomegalovirus serostatus. Every repertoire in the discovery cohort had been generated on one and the same sequencing platform. In the later analysis, no new phenotypic data were used to find candidate immune exposures; instead, reliance was placed on TCR beta sequences and their occurrence across donors. To study patterns of TCR occurrence, a later analysis re-analyzed previously published TCR beta repertoires from 500 to 850 donors and added high-resolution HLA genotyping. The study aimed to test whether signatures of past pathogen exposure could be identified by cataloging public T cell receptors. Donor age, sex, ethnicity and CMV serostatus were collected together with the repertoire data. An earlier analysis of around 540 of the donors applied high-throughput TCR beta sequencing to assess whether each TCR beta V gene segment acted as functional or pseudogenic. Genome-wide SNP genotypes for about 60% of the roughly 670 donors were used in a later genetic analysis, which treated that subset as a discovery cohort. In addition to the first cohort of around 670 subjects, a separate validation cohort of 120 different subjects was used. Both class I and class II loci were covered by HLA typing, at four-digit resolution. Of the 398 genotyped donors, approximately 83% fell in the genetic ancestry cluster associated with self-reported Caucasian donors. Because of strong linkage in the cohort, four or five DR-DQ haplotypes were treated as single units for association and clustering.

This clone was seen a handful of times. The specificity of this receptor is unknown. Qualities for individual bases were not recorded, and no much larger clone is one base off. Libraries were constructed by the immunoSEQ multiplex PCR assay. For the multiplex PCR, a mixture combining 60 forward primers for TCR Vbeta segments and 13 reverse primers for TCR Jbeta segments was used. The CDR3 region of rearranged TCR beta genes was amplified from genomic DNA with a multiplex PCR assay. The amplified TCR beta libraries were sequenced on the Illumina HiSeq System as 87-base-pair reads. The authors' analysis ran thus. A later analysis counted 65 million to 90 million unique TCR beta chains across the 640 or so repertoires, and around 12 million of these chains were shared by at least two donors. Raw reads were error-corrected and collapsed into unique sequences with a nearest-neighbor algorithm that merged closely related sequences to remove PCR and sequencing errors. CDR3 sequences were aligned to IMGT reference sequences to assign V, D and J gene segments. For a sequence to be retained, a match of at least six nucleotides was required to both a V gene segment and a J gene segment. A rearrangement counted as productive if the CDR3 had no stop codons and remained in frame with V and J, and every other rearrangement counted as non-productive. CDR3 was defined by IMGT convention, running from the second conserved V-encoded cysteine to the conserved J-encoded phenylalanine. The earlier analysis of about 530 of the donors excluded any sequence lacking an unambiguous match to a single V gene segment. In an earlier analysis of a few hundred of the donors, V segments were called functional above 56.7% productive rearrangements and were called segregating when the between-donor standard deviation exceeded 5%. A statistical classification framework was built to diagnose cytomegalovirus status from the catalog of TCR beta chain sequences. A later analysis assigned V and J genes by comparing TCR nucleotide sequences with IMGT/GENE-DB human TR gene sequences. In a later analysis, CDR3 sequences and most-parsimonious VDJ recombination scenarios were assigned using the TCRdist pipeline. In a later analysis, every TCR beta chain was defined by the combination of its CDR3 amino acid sequence and its V-gene family, and reads without a unique V-gene family were dropped. In a later analysis, approximately 590 highly shared, low-generation-probability nucleotide sequences were removed to address suspected cross-contamination and a sequencing artifact. A later analysis calculated a clonal expansion index for each public chain from normalized within-repertoire ranks of inferred template counts. In a later analysis, generation probabilities were computed using a VDJ recombination model fitted to out-of-frame rearrangements, and the results were checked against IGoR. Hypergeometric tests were used in a later analysis to score TCR-TCR, TCR-HLA and TCR-CMV co-occurrence, with a repertoire-size bias correction applied to the TCR pairs. False discovery rates were estimated in a later analysis by permuting HLA or CMV assignments 20 times. In a later analysis, co-occurring TCRs were grouped using DBSCAN, and TCRdist sequence similarity was added for clustering within HLA-allele-positive subsets. For co-occurrence clustering, repertoires with fewer than 30,000 or more than 120,000 public chains were excluded, along with four or five repertoires with anomalous nucleotide sharing. TCRdb stores this immuneACCESS table with in-frame sequences only. Part of the clones is absent; in the studies checked, under half of the shortfall reflects unresolved V genes, and no reason is known for the rest. V and J calls and clone size come straight from that table; D and trimming were deduced from the DNA. Recorded for this sample are approximately 150,000 clones; roughly 80% of them occurred a single time. Over 2% of the sample goes to the ten largest clones.

The full study reports these points: The study listed over 150 TCR beta chains as associated with cytomegalovirus. V-gene and J-gene trimming of TCR beta chains was associated with a missense DCLRE1C variant in a later genetic analysis, and the association was replicated in an independent cohort. Several of the top co-occurrence clusters appeared to be linked to parvovirus B19, influenza, CMV and Epstein-Barr virus, according to a later analysis. For the cohort, immune exposure information was limited to CMV serostatus. In this cohort, only TCR beta chains were sequenced, and detectable features were limited by the absence of alpha or paired-chain data. A cluster of highly shared sequence variants was judged likely to represent a technical artifact of the sequencing pipeline. A later analysis found that most CMV-associated TCR beta chains appeared HLA-restricted, with HLA associations seemingly driven largely by CMV exposure. Sequencing depth was assumed to be roughly uniform across donors in the presence/absence analyses, though that assumption may not hold. An earlier analysis of around 500 of the donors showed that most TCR beta V segments appeared in productive rearrangements either about 87% or about 30% of the time, which broadly matched IMGT annotations. According to the authors, the approach could potentially be generalized to other disease states and immunological phenotypes. At a false discovery rate of 0.05, a later analysis linked 15,000 to 20,000 TCR beta sequences to specific HLA alleles. In both the original and validation cohorts, the classifier was reported to diagnose cytomegalovirus status with high specificity and sensitivity. Across donors, most TCR sequences were observed very rarely, whereas some public TCRs were present in many individuals. Compared with equally common non-associated chains, HLA-associated TCR beta chains in a later analysis were more clonally expanded and had lower generation probabilities. Because counts were too low, some 17 rarely observed V segments, including chromosome 9 orphons, were excluded from the earlier analysis of around 640 of the donors. In vitro tests confirmed that a few of the cytomegalovirus-associated TCR beta chains recognize cytomegalovirus antigens. HLA typing was unavailable for some donors at each locus, so association tests used only the typed subset. Strong co-occurrence of HLA alleles, especially DR and DQ, made assigning TCR associations to individual alleles difficult. Compared with the approximately 670-donor mean, donors in an Asian-associated ancestry cluster had fewer N-insertions in productive TCRs, according to a later genetic analysis. Correlated functional status among segregating V segments might be attributable to linkage disequilibrium, but an unknown experimental factor could not be ruled out. According to a later analysis, TCR association rates differed among HLA loci, with DRB1 alleles showing the most associated TCRs and HLA-C alleles showing the fewest. A further reported finding was that TCR beta sequences accurately predicted the HLA-A and HLA-B alleles for most subjects in the first cohort. Some IMGT-functional V segments, including TRBV6-2 and TRBV6-3, could not be told apart with the 87-base-pair reads, so those segments were excluded.

The cohort comprised approximately 700 healthy bone marrow donors. At the time of sampling, every cohort member was nominally healthy, though immune exposures that went unrecorded were likely present. The donor tested CMV seronegative and was one of the 352 seronegative cohort members. A peripheral blood sample was provided by each donor, and peripheral blood mononuclear cells were used for TCR beta sequencing. The Qiagen DNeasy Blood Extraction Kit was used to extract genomic DNA from the blood cell samples. The CDR3 holds 12 amino acids from the cysteine to the phenylalanine. CDR3 DNA only is kept here, 36 bases in frame from base 1. Via the germline V gene, CDR1 is MNHEY and CDR2 SVGAGI. The trim is 9 bases for V and 7 bases for J, with a gap of 15 bases between the germline ends.

The TCR originated in a male donor in good health and CMV-seronegative. The rearrangement joined TRBV6-5 to TRBJ1-2; tentative D gene TRBD1, with 5 bases matching. Sequencing was done on a sample of PBMCs. The CDR3 loop reads CASTTGDGGYTF. The nucleotides read TGTGCCAGTACCACAGGAGATGGTGGCTACACCTTC.